The present entry profiles one T cell receptor beta chain with its context. Its antigen has not been determined. Base qualities are not at hand, and no much larger clone is one base apart. These data belong to a study of CD8 T cells in Susac syndrome (dated by TCRdb to the late 2010s). For context, the study as a whole: Whether CD8+ T cell activation and differentiation in Susac syndrome was antigen driven was tested using repertoire sequencing. Summary of the overall study and its limitations: The number of individuals in the TCR sequencing and HLA analysis was acknowledged as relatively small.

RNA was extracted using the RNeasy kit, and 0.5 to 1 microgram was reverse transcribed with random hexamers. TCR beta CDR3 regions were amplified with the immunoSEQ multiplex PCR assay covering 54 Vbeta and 13 Jbeta segments. PCR amplification bias was corrected using a synthetic template baseline for primer optimization and computational correction. Per the authors' processing: Reads were annotated to V, D and J genes per IMGT and analyzed with immunoSEQ Analyzer, keeping only productive sequences. Clonality was computed as one minus Shannon entropy normalized by log2 of the number of productive unique sequences. For each patient and control, public and private clones were evaluated within the 100 most prevalent clones. Clones were defined as Susac-specific when absent from the healthy and MS cohorts, from about 1,100 published viral clones and from other ImmuneACCESS disease sequences. In TCRdb, the public reads were trimmed at Q25 with fastp and aligned with MiXCR, with productive beta chains retained. Every entry covers one CDR3 protein and lists the most common genes and DNA from its rows. None of the V and J calls come from the authors' own analysis; TCRdb made them. The sample has some 120,000 distinct CDR3 sequences on record, approximately 94% of them singletons. The ten largest account for around 0.12% of the sample.

Peripheral blood CD8+ and CD4+ T cells from healthy donors, Susac syndrome patients and multiple sclerosis patients were profiled by high-throughput TCR beta sequencing. The multiple sclerosis controls were treatment-naive patients who had stable or active relapsing-remitting disease and met the revised McDonald criteria. Bulk CD8+ and CD4+ T cells were purified by magnetic negative isolation, while CD8+ TEMRA cells were enriched using FACS. Blood was drawn into EDTA tubes, processed within 24 hours, and PBMCs were isolated by density gradient centrifugation. PBMCs intended for TCR sequencing were cryopreserved in liquid nitrogen and thawed later in a water bath at 37 degrees C. A purity of at least 90% was achieved for sorted or isolated CD4+, CD8+ and CD8+ TEMRA cells. V and J are truncated by 7 bases and 3 bases respectively, leaving an intervening sequence of 15 bases. The CDR3 spans 15 residues, from the cysteine through the phenylalanine. Only the CDR3 DNA is retained, 45 bases long and in frame from the first base. As encoded in the germline V gene (reference sequence), CDR1 is LNHDA while CDR2 is SQIVND.

Recombination connected TRBV19 to TRBJ2-2; the D gene is perhaps TRBD1, from 5 matching bases. Specimen: CD4+ T cells from PBMCs. This sequence was found in a human donor with multiple sclerosis. CDR3 sequence: CASKVSRVDTGELFF. The sequence in DNA is TGTGCCAGTAAAGTCTCCAGGGTGGACACCGGGGAGCTGTTTTTT. With the rest looked up from the reference TRBV19 and TRBJ2-2 genes rather than sequenced, the full variable domain is DGGITQSPKYLFRKEGQNVTLSCEQNLNHDAMYWYRQDPGQGLRLIYYSQIVNDFQKGDIAEGYSVSREKKESFPLTVTSAQKNPTAFYLCASKVSRVDTGELFFGEGSRLTVL.